This TCR beta chain was documented in a study of CD8 T cells in Susac syndrome (dated by TCRdb to about 2019). Regarding the research as a whole: Whether CD8+ T cell activation and differentiation in Susac syndrome was antigen driven was tested using repertoire sequencing. The study compared CD8+ T cell repertoire clonality among over 9 healthy donors, 14 Susac syndrome patients and 15 multiple sclerosis patients.

Peripheral blood CD8+ and CD4+ T cells from healthy donors, Susac syndrome patients and multiple sclerosis patients were profiled using high-throughput TCR beta sequencing. The multiple sclerosis controls were treatment-naive patients whose relapsing-remitting disease, either stable or active, fulfilled the revised McDonald criteria. Bulk CD8+ and CD4+ T cells were purified by magnetic negative isolation, whereas CD8+ TEMRA cells were enriched by FACS. Blood was collected in EDTA tubes and processed within 24 hours, with PBMCs isolated through density gradient centrifugation. PBMCs intended for TCR sequencing were cryopreserved in liquid nitrogen and were subsequently thawed in a 37 degrees C water bath. The sorted or isolated CD4+, CD8+ and CD8+ TEMRA cells reached a purity of at least 90%. Concerning this clonotype itself: Its specific antigen is unknown. No base-level quality is on record; no much larger clone is a single base apart.

The cysteine opens and the phenylalanine closes a CDR3 of 16 amino acids. Only the CDR3 DNA stays, 48 bases, in frame from base 1. Trimming takes 3 bases off V and 2 bases off J; junction bases not matched to a gene: 8. CDR1 and CDR2, per the germline V gene, are SGHAT and FQNNGV. What the work shows at the level of the full study, not this receptor alone: The number of individuals in the TCR sequencing and HLA analysis was recognized as being relatively small.

RNA was extracted using the RNeasy kit, and roughly 0.45 to 1 microgram was reverse transcribed with random hexamers. The immunoSEQ multiplex PCR assay, which covers 54 Vbeta and 13 Jbeta segments, was used to amplify TCR beta CDR3 regions. PCR amplification bias was corrected using a synthetic template baseline for primer optimization and computational correction. The study's own analysis went as follows. Reads were assigned to V, D and J genes according to IMGT and analyzed in immunoSEQ Analyzer, with only productive sequences retained. Clonality was computed as one minus Shannon entropy normalized by log2 of the number of productive unique sequences. For each patient and control, public and private clones were evaluated within the 100 most prevalent clones. Susac-specific clones were defined as absent from healthy and MS cohorts, roughly 1,100 published viral clones and other ImmuneACCESS disease sequences. Using fastp trimming at Q25 and MiXCR clonotype assembly, TCRdb reanalyzed the public sequencing data and kept in-frame beta chains. Rows are combined by CDR3 protein, so each entry shows the most common genes and DNA. These V and J calls originate from TCRdb's pipeline instead of the authors' own analysis. Within this sample are some 400,000 distinct CDR3 sequences, with 75% to 90% of them counted one time only. The top ten clones comprise approximately 0.12% of the sample.

The receptor was derived from a human donor with multiple sclerosis. Sample: CD8+ T cells from PBMCs. The chain uses TRBV11-2 and TRBJ2-7, with 9 middle bases fitting TRBD1. The sequenced DNA: TGTGCCAGCAGCTTCTGGGACAGGGCCGTTCCCTACGAGCAGTACTTC. The translation is CASSFWDRAVPYEQYF.